The present T cell receptor beta chain was sequenced within a study of post-analysis software for immune sequencing data. At the level of the study: The disease courses covered relapsing-remitting, secondary progressive and progressive-relapsing multiple sclerosis. Study-level results: TRBV5-6, TRBV5-1 and TRBV20-1 were among several TRBV segments more frequent in patients than controls. For normalized Chao1 diversity, multiple sclerosis patients scored significantly lower than controls did.

cDNA libraries for TCR beta contained unique molecular identifiers. A single record per CDR3 protein comes from TCRdb applying MiXCR to the PCR reads. In the table there are 750,000 to 950,000 distinct CDR3 sequences, roughly 50% of which are singletons. As concerns this clonotype: The antigen remains undetermined.

Per the germline V gene, CDR1 is SNHLY and CDR2 is FYNNEI. Trimming shortened V by 6 bases and J by 0 bases, and 15 bases separated the two germline ends. This CDR3 has 17 amino acids. The clonotype originates from a girl between 10 and 17 years old with multiple sclerosis. This rearrangement joins TRBV2 to TRBJ2-6; D is unresolved. Sequenced sample: blood. The CDR3 DNA is TGTGCCAGCAGGTTGTCGACGAGTAGCTCTGGGGCCAACGTCCTGACTTTC. Its translation is CASRLSTSSSGANVLTF.